These 9 T cell receptor beta chains came from one sample sequenced in a study of blood T cell repertoires in COVID-19. Data came from immunoSEQ multiplex PCR; TCRdb stores just in-frame clones and leaves some out. Altogether around 190,000 clones are present, roughly 88% being singletons, with the ten largest covering roughly 8.6%. Sequenced material: PBMCs or T cells enriched from blood (not recorded which). Receptor source: a woman aged 18-29 years who had recovered from COVID-19.

J is TRBJ2-1 and V is TRBV10-3, with 9 bases identical to TRBD1. This CDR3 spans 14 amino acids. Losses at the gene ends were 5 bases for V and 5 bases for J; bases not matched to a gene: 4. The germline V gene encodes CDR1 ENHRY and CDR2 SYGVKD. In DNA, the CDR3 is TGTGCCATCAGTCCGGGACAGGGTAACAATGAGCAGTTCTTC. It is translated as CAISPGQGNNEQFF.

This sequence joins TRBV7-2 and TRBJ2-7, with D possibly matching TRBD1 (6 bases). CDR3 size: 13 residues. CDR1 is SGHTA and CDR2 is FQGNSA in the germline V gene. V was pared by 0 bases and J by 5 bases, with 8 bases between. The CDR3 region is CASSLADRHEQYF. Here the CDR3 DNA reads TGTGCCAGCAGCTTAGCGGACAGACACGAGCAGTACTTC.

The chain uses TRBV5-1 and TRBJ2-7; the match to TRBD1 covers 7 bases. CDR1 and CDR2 from the germline V gene are SGHRS and YFSETQ. V lost 5 bases to trimming and J lost 1 base; unmatched junction nucleotides: 9. The CDR3 runs to 15 residues. The CDR3 protein is CASRFTTGISYEQYF. The CDR3 nucleotides are TGCGCCAGCAGGTTTACGACAGGGATTTCCTACGAGCAGTACTTC. Using reference TRBV5-1 and TRBJ2-7 for the parts outside the CDR3, the full variable domain is KAGVTQTPRYLIKTRGQQVTLSCSPISGHRSVSWYQQTPGQGLQFLFEYFSETQRNKGNFPGRFSGRQFSNSRSEMNVSTLELGDSALYLCASRFTTGISYEQYFGPGTRLTVT.

CDR3 coding DNA: TGTGCCAGTGTGAAGACAGGTTTAGAGGAAAAACTGTTTTTT. It is translated as CASVKTGLEEKLFF. The chain recombines TRBV19 with TRBJ1-4; TRBD1 is a possible D gene (6 bases). Germline lookup yields CDR1 LNHDA and CDR2 SQIVND (reference sequence). Trimming removed 8 bases from V and 8 bases from J, with 18 bases in between. The CDR3 length is 14 residues.

The chain recombines TRBV30 with TRBJ2-3, with D possibly TRBD1 on 6 matching bases. Germline V CDR1 and CDR2: GTSNPN, SVGIG (reference sequence). Trimming took off 2 bases at V and 6 bases at J, with 18 bases between the two ends. CDR3 length: 15 residues. The CDR3 reads CAWSPFPGAVDTQYF. Here the CDR3 DNA reads TGTGCCTGGAGTCCCTTTCCAGGGGCTGTTGATACGCAGTATTTT.

The rearrangement links TRBV7-2 to TRBJ1-3; weak D call: TRBD1 (6 bases). CDR3 length: 18 amino acids. Trimming took off 1 base at V and 6 bases at J, with 22 bases between the two ends. Germline V lookup: CDR1 SGHTA, CDR2 FQGNSA. The CDR3 here is CASSLDIHGGHSSNTIYF. In nucleotides, the CDR3 is TGTGCCAGCAGCTTAGATATCCATGGGGGCCACTCTTCAAACACCATATATTTT.

The genes are TRBV19 and TRBJ1-5, with TRBD1 identical over 8 bases. V lost 1 base, J lost 6 bases, and 8 bases stayed unmatched. The CDR3 is 16 amino acids. CDR1 LNHDA and CDR2 SQIVND come from the germline V gene (reference sequence). The CDR3 bases are TGTGCCAGTAGTATAGTTGGCAGGGGGCTTGGTCAGCCCCAGCATTTT. Encoded protein: CASSIVGRGLGQPQHF.

A few counts support this clone. This specimen includes other DNA sequences encoding the same CDR3. The V call is TRBV6-6, the J call TRBJ2-1; 9 bases map to TRBD2. Trimming took 6 bases from V and 0 from J; bases not matched to a gene: 3. The CDR3 runs to 15 residues. CDR1 and CDR2 from the germline V gene are MNHNY and SVGAGI (reference sequence). CDR3 amino acids: CASRSSGSSYNEQFF. The CDR3 DNA is TGTGCCAGCAGGAGTAGCGGGAGCTCCTACAATGAGCAGTTCTTC.

In DNA, the CDR3 is TGCGCCAGCAGTGAGCCGGATAGGGGGACCCAGTACTTC. Residues: CASSEPDRGTQYF. The chain carries TRBV10-2 and TRBJ2-5; D possibly corresponds to TRBD1 (5 bases). V gave up 2 bases and J gave up 7 bases, with 11 bases separating them. Germline V lookup: CDR1 WSHSY, CDR2 SAAADI. This CDR3 is 13 amino acids long.